This entry is about one TCR beta chain. Produced via immunoSEQ multiplex PCR; TCRdb's table is partial and in-frame only. The profile covers some 170,000 clones, with 80% appearing a single time and roughly 6% taken by the ten largest. Individuals aged about 18 to 89 years were recruited from some 26 US areas. Participant reports of clinical history set cohort assignment. This sample was taken from a study of blood T cell repertoires in COVID-19. The TCR originated in a middle-aged man who had recovered from COVID-19. Sequencing input: PBMCs or T cells enriched from blood (not recorded which).

The CDR3 loop is CASSPRPNEQFF. In DNA, the CDR3 is TGTGCCAGCAGTCCGAGGCCCAATGAGCAGTTCTTC. The chain recombines TRBV6-5 with TRBJ2-1; D is undetermined. In germline, CDR1 is MNHEY, CDR2 SVGAGI. The CDR3 is 12 residues long. V was pared by 5 bases and J by 6 bases, with 8 bases between.